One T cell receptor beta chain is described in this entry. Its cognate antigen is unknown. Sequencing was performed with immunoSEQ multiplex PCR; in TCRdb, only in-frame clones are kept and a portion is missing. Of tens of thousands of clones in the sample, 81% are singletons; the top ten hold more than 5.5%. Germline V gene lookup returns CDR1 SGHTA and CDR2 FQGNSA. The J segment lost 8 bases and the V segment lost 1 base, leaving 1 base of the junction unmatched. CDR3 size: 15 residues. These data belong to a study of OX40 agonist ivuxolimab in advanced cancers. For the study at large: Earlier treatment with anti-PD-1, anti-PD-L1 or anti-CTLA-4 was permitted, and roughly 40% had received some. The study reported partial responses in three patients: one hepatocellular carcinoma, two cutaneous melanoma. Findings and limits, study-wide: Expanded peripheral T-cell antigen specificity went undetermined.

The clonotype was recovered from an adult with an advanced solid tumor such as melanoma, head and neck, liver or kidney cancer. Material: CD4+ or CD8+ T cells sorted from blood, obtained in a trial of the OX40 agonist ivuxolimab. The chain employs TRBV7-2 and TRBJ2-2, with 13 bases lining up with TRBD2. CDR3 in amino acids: CASSLELAGGGELFF. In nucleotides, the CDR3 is TGTGCCAGCAGCTTAGAACTAGCGGGAGGGGGGGAGCTGTTTTTT. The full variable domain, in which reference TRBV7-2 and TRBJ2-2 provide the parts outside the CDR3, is GAGVSQSPSNKVTEKGKDVELRCDPISGHTALYWYRQSLGQGLEFLIYFQGNSAPDKSGLPSDRFSAERTGGSVSTLTIQRTQQEDSAVYLCASSLELAGGGELFFGEGSRLTVL.